These 20 T cell receptor beta chains share one sample of origin, sequenced in a study of vaccination and CD4 T cells after COVID-19. Sample treatment: approximately 10-day PBMC culture with coronavirus spike peptide pools or control peptides (ViraFEST assay). Their target antigens are unknown. CD4+ T cells that had been cultured provided DNA sequenced with the Oncomine TCR Beta short-read assay. Each CDR3 protein is one row after TCRdb ran MiXCR on the PCR reads. The table shows about 13,000 distinct CDR3 sequences, with nearly 80% occurring only once. Sequencing was done on a sample of CD4+ T cells from blood, cultured in vitro. These receptors originate from a human donor who had recovered from COVID-19.

The chain couples TRBV20-1 to TRBJ1-5; D remains unclear. Trimming cost V 0 bases and J 2 bases, with 11 bases left between them. The CDR3 extends over 15 amino acids. Per germline, CDR1 DFQATT and CDR2 SNEGSKA (reference sequence). DNA of the CDR3: TGCAGTGCTAGAGAGGAGGAGTTTCGCAATCAGCCCCAGCATTTT. Translated, it gives CSAREEEFRNQPQHF.

The chain couples TRBV7-9 to TRBJ1-3; D is uncertain. With 5 bases removed from V and 0 bases from J, the gap between germline ends came to 5 bases. This CDR3 spans 13 amino acids. From germline, CDR1 is SEHNR and CDR2 FQNEAQ (reference sequence). The CDR3 coding sequence is TGTGCCAGCAGCCAGTTCTCTGGAAACACCATATATTTT. Amino acid sequence: CASSQFSGNTIYF.

The CDR3 DNA follows: TGTGCCAGCAGCCGGAGTGTATCCTACGAGCAGTACTTC. Its translation: CASSRSVSYEQYF. This sequence joins TRBV7-2 and TRBJ2-7; D unclear. Trimming cost V 5 bases and J 1 base, with 9 bases left between them. This CDR3 comprises 13 residues. CDR1 is SGHTA and CDR2 is FQGNSA in the germline V gene.

The chain is built from TRBV20-1 and TRBJ1-1; 8 nucleotides align to TRBD1. Per germline, CDR1 DFQATT and CDR2 SNEGSKA (reference sequence). J gave up 1 base and V 3 bases, and 4 bases lay outside the gene matches. This CDR3 region has 14 residues. The CDR3 sequence: CSARTGVPNTEAFF. The CDR3 nucleotides read TGCAGTGCTAGGACAGGGGTCCCGAACACTGAAGCTTTCTTT.

J is TRBJ1-1 and V is TRBV6-1, with a possible D match to TRBD1 (6 bases). The V and J ends lost 5 bases and 8 bases respectively, with 18 bases between them. Germline lookup yields CDR1 MNHNS and CDR2 SASEGT. The CDR3 runs to 14 residues. In nucleotides, the CDR3 is TGTGCCAGCAGTAGAAGCCGGGACAATACAGAAGCTTTCTTT. Translating gives CASSRSRDNTEAFF.

This chain connects TRBV7-8 to TRBJ1-3, with D unclear. Germline V gives CDR1 SGHVS, CDR2 FQNEAQ. This CDR3 has 16 amino acids. V dropped 1 base and J dropped 4 bases, with 14 bases sitting between them. The CDR3, as DNA: TGTGCCAGCAGCTTAGGTGGGAAGACCTTCGGAAACACCATATATTTT. Amino acids: CASSLGGKTFGNTIYF.

V usage is TRBV19 and J usage is TRBJ1-6; 12 positions match TRBD1. V gave up 4 bases and J gave up 7 bases; unmatched junction bases: 5. The CDR3 totals 16 residues. Germline CDR1 LNHDA, CDR2 SQIVND (reference sequence). CDR3 coding DNA: TGTGCCAGTAGTAACCGGGACAGGGGGCTAAATTCACCCCTCCACTTT. It encodes CASSNRDRGLNSPLHF.

The chain has TRBV7-9 and TRBJ1-4; 8 positions agree with TRBD1. V lost 5 bases, J lost 0 bases, and 14 bases stayed unmatched. Per the germline V gene, CDR1 is SEHNR and CDR2 is FQNEAQ (reference sequence). The CDR3 spans 19 residues. CDR3 region: CASSHRDRLSSATNEKLFF. CDR3 nucleotides: TGTGCCAGCAGCCACCGGGACAGGTTATCATCCGCAACTAATGAAAAACTGTTTTTT.

J is TRBJ1-1 and V is TRBV7-2, with D possibly being TRBD1 (6 bases). V lost 5 bases and J lost 0, with 13 bases in between. Germline V gene lookup returns CDR1 SGHTA and CDR2 FQGNSA. The CDR3 covers 15 residues. The CDR3: CASSAHRVMNTEAFF. The CDR3 nucleotides read TGTGCCAGCAGCGCACACAGGGTTATGAACACTGAAGCTTTCTTT.

The chain links TRBV19 to TRBJ1-5, with 8 bases that match TRBD1. The CDR3 length is 16 residues. Trimming cost V 1 base and J 6 bases; bases outside gene matches: 8. Germline V lookup: CDR1 LNHDA, CDR2 SQIVND (reference sequence). CDR3 region: CASSIGTGSLGQPQHF. The CDR3 coding sequence is TGTGCCAGTAGTATAGGGACAGGGAGCTTGGGTCAGCCCCAGCATTTT.

The chain uses TRBV20-1 and TRBJ2-3, with D perhaps matching TRBD1 (5 bases). V was clipped by 2 bases and J by 2 bases, with 8 bases between them. Germline V gene data show CDR1 as DFQATT and CDR2 as SNEGSKA (reference sequence). This CDR3 is built from 13 residues. DNA for the CDR3: TGCAGTGCTAGAAAGGGGTTCACAGATACGCAGTATTTT. It yields the protein CSARKGFTDTQYF.

This chain connects TRBV19 to TRBJ1-2; no clear D gene. V gave up 5 bases and J gave up 0 bases, with 10 bases separating them. Per the germline V gene, CDR1 is LNHDA and CDR2 is SQIVND (reference sequence). The CDR3 consists of 14 residues. In nucleotides, the CDR3 is TGTGCCAGTAGTGAGGGCTCCGCTAACTATGGCTACACCTTC. It yields the protein CASSEGSANYGYTF.

The V call is TRBV20-1, the J call TRBJ1-2; 10 bases agree with TRBD1. The CDR3 runs 15 residues. Germline trimming cut 2 bases from V and 4 bases from J; bases unmatched to any gene: 7. CDR1 is DFQATT, CDR2 SNEGSKA, per germline (reference sequence). CDR3 coding DNA: TGCAGTGCTAGACAGACAGGGGGCCCTGCCTATGGCTACACCTTC. Its translation: CSARQTGGPAYGYTF.

A remark on this clonotype: One junction end does not reproduce the germline sequence, and a read error may be involved. This chain links TRBV7-2 with TRBJ1-6; tentatively, D is TRBD1 (6 bases). Germline CDR1 and CDR2: SGHTA and FQGNSA. CDR3 length: 16 amino acids. The CDR3 nucleotides are TGTGCCAGCAGTTTAGGGGGATGGACAGCCACTTCACCCCTCCACTTT. This codes for CASSLGGWTATSPLHF.

J is TRBJ2-6 and V is TRBV7-2, with D unresolved. This CDR3 comprises 15 residues. Trimming left V 0 bases short and J 0 bases short, with 3 bases between. Germline CDR1 reads SGHTA; CDR2 reads FQGNSA. CDR3 in DNA: TGTGCCAGCAGCTTAGCCCTCTCTGGGGCCAACGTCCTGACTTTC. Translation: CASSLALSGANVLTF.

V gene TRBV20-1 combines with J gene TRBJ2-7; possible D gene TRBD1, 5 bases. Per germline, CDR1 DFQATT and CDR2 SNEGSKA (reference sequence). The CDR3 runs to 13 residues. Trimming removed 1 base from V and 4 bases from J, with 11 bases in between. The DNA of the CDR3 is TGCAGTGCTAGAGGTGGCAGGGCTTACGAGCAGTACTTC. This translates into CSARGGRAYEQYF.

The chain is built from TRBV9 and TRBJ1-1; D possibly corresponds to TRBD1 (5 bases). V lost 3 bases to trimming and J lost 0 bases, with 12 bases between them. The germline V gene has CDR1 SGDLS and CDR2 YYNGEE. This CDR3 comprises 15 residues. This CDR3 reads CASSAPTALNTEAFF. CDR3 DNA sequence: TGTGCCAGCAGCGCCCCGACAGCCTTGAACACTGAAGCTTTCTTT.

The chain employs TRBV6-5 and TRBJ1-6; D unclear. This CDR3 contains 14 residues. Deletions cut 0 bases from V and 4 bases from J, with 4 bases between. The germline CDR1 and CDR2 sequences are MNHEY and SVGAGI. Here the CDR3 reads CASSYSGYNSPLHF. The CDR3, as DNA: TGTGCCAGCAGTTACTCCGGTTATAATTCACCCCTCCACTTT.

This chain uses TRBV6-2 or TRBV6-3 with TRBJ1-5, with TRBD1 identical over 7 bases. This CDR3 has 15 residues. Trimming removed 6 bases from V and 8 bases from J; junction bases left unmatched: 13. Germline V gene data show CDR1 as MNHEY and CDR2 as SVGEGT. The CDR3 nucleotides read TGTGCCAGCAGCCCCGGGACAGAAACTTCTAAGCCCCAGCATTTT. This encodes CASSPGTETSKPQHF.

In this sample, this clonotype turned up once. V usage is TRBV29-1 and J usage is TRBJ1-1; D is possibly TRBD1 (6 bases). V dropped 3 bases and J dropped 1 base, with 12 bases sitting between them. The CDR3 covers 14 residues. The germline CDR1 and CDR2 sequences are SQVTM and ANQGSEA. As DNA, the CDR3 is TGCAGCGTTGACTCACAGGGCTCGAACACTGAAGCTTTCTTT. Its protein product is CSVDSQGSNTEAFF. The complete variable domain, with remaining parts taken from reference TRBV29-1 and TRBJ1-1, reads SAVISQKPSRDICQRGTSLTIQCQVDSQVTMMFWYRQQPGQSLTLIATANQGSEATYESGFVIDKFPISRPNLTFSTLTVSNMSPEDSSIYLCSVDSQGSNTEAFFGQGTRLTVV.